These 18 T cell receptor beta chains share one sample of origin, sequenced in a study of response to subunit inactivated influenza vaccine. TCRdb passed the RT-PCR reads through MiXCR, listing each CDR3 protein once. The sample contains about 160,000 distinct CDR3 sequences, about 10% of which appear only once. Sequences were derived from CD8+ T cells sorted from PBMCs, sampled around 2 years after vaccination. These receptors were collected from a man aged 50 to 75 who received an inactivated influenza vaccine.

The rearrangement links TRBV4-2 to TRBJ2-7; 12 bases map to TRBD2. V shed 4 bases and J 0 bases; nucleotides not matched to a gene: 22. The CDR3 totals 22 residues. The germline CDR1 and CDR2 sequences are LGHNA and YNFKEQ. CDR3 nucleotide sequence: TGTGCCAGCAGCCGACTGCGACTAGCGGGAGACCGCCGTCTTAAAATCTCCTACGAGCAGTACTTC. Protein product: CASSRLRLAGDRRLKISYEQYF.

The sample holds a few counts of this clonotype. CDR3: CASSYRQGAYNEQFF. The DNA for the CDR3 is TGTGCCAGCAGTTACCGACAGGGGGCCTACAATGAGCAGTTCTTC. The chain has TRBV6-5 and TRBJ2-1; 9 positions match TRBD1. Germline CDR1 and CDR2: MNHEY and SVGAGI. V was clipped by 2 bases and J by 2 bases; unmatched bases: 1. This CDR3 contains 15 residues.

This clonotype was counted a few times. The chain joins TRBV20-1 to TRBJ2-1; 7 positions agree with TRBD2. V gave up 3 bases and J gave up 4 bases; unmatched junction bases: 9. Germline-derived CDR1 and CDR2 are DFQATT and SNEGSKA (reference sequence). There are 15 residues in the CDR3. In DNA form, the CDR3 reads TGCAGTGCTAGGGACACGGGACTAAATTACAATGAGCAGTTCTTC. Its translation is CSARDTGLNYNEQFF.

The chain has TRBV24-1 and TRBJ1-1; 7 bases are shared with TRBD1. In germline, CDR1 is KGHDR, CDR2 SFDVKD. CDR3 length equals 15 residues. J gave up 0 bases and V 7 bases, and 7 bases lay outside the gene matches. The CDR3 DNA reads as TGTGCCACCAGGTCCCGGGACAGCCTGAACACTGAAGCTTTCTTT. This translates into CATRSRDSLNTEAFF.

The rearrangement uses TRBV25-1 and TRBJ2-1; D remains unclear. Trimming took off 4 bases at V and 9 bases at J, with 13 bases between the two ends. This CDR3 region has 13 residues. Germline V gives CDR1 MGHDK, CDR2 SYGVNS. The CDR3 coding sequence is TGTGCCAGCAGTGCCCCTTCCTTGGGTGAGCAGTTCTTC. It yields the protein CASSAPSLGEQFF.

This clonotype was seen more than once but under ten times. This chain connects TRBV6-2 or TRBV6-3 to TRBJ1-5; TRBD1 matches at 7 bases. V gave up 6 bases and J gave up 6 bases; unmatched junction bases: 5. CDR1 and CDR2 (germline): MNHEY, SVGEGT. The CDR3 extends over 13 amino acids. CDR3 DNA sequence: TGTGCCAGCAGGGATCCAGGGGGTCAGCCCCAGCATTTT. As protein: CASRDPGGQPQHF.

This chain joins TRBV11-2 and TRBJ1-1; D might be TRBD1 (6 bases). Germline V gene lookup returns CDR1 SGHAT and CDR2 FQNNGV. The CDR3 has 13 amino acids. Between the trimmed V and J ends, which lost 3 bases and 4 bases, there was a span of 9 bases. CDR3 loop: CASSLGARTEAFF. The CDR3 bases are TGTGCCAGCAGCTTGGGGGCCCGCACTGAAGCTTTCTTT.

This chain uses TRBV28 with TRBJ2-7; D possibly corresponds to TRBD2 (5 bases). Per germline, CDR1 MDHEN and CDR2 SYDVKM. The CDR3 is made up of 17 amino acids. Deletions cut 3 bases from V and 1 base from J, with 19 bases between. The CDR3 is CASSFPRGASLSYEQYF. The CDR3 DNA sequence: TGTGCCAGCAGTTTCCCCCGGGGAGCGTCACTTTCCTACGAGCAGTACTTC.

Many counts were recorded for this clonotype. The chain couples TRBV29-1 to TRBJ2-1; TRBD2 agrees at 10 bases. The CDR3 is 16 residues long. V was pared by 4 bases and J by 2 bases, with 8 bases of the junction left unmatched. Germline V gene lookup returns CDR1 SQVTM and CDR2 ANQGSEA. CDR3 nucleotide sequence: TGCAGCGTTGCAGGGACTGGACTAGCGGCCTACAATGAGCAGTTCTTC. This gives the protein CSVAGTGLAAYNEQFF.

This clonotype was counted a single time. The V gene is TRBV7-9, the J gene TRBJ2-1; 9 positions agree with TRBD1. CDR3 length: 14 amino acids. V shed 5 bases and J 9 bases; nucleotides not matched to a gene: 8. Germline CDR1 reads SEHNR; CDR2 reads FQNEAQ (reference sequence). CDR3: CASSLRDRVLEQFF. The CDR3 DNA reads as TGTGCCAGCAGCCTCCGGGACAGGGTTCTTGAGCAGTTCTTC. The variable domain in full, completed from reference TRBV7-9 and TRBJ2-1, reads DTGVSQNPRHKITKRGQNVTFRCDPISEHNRLYWYRQTLGQGPEFLTYFQNEAQLEKSRLLSDRFSAERPKGSFSTLEIQRTEQGDSAMYLCASSLRDRVLEQFFGPGTRLTVL.

The chain combines TRBV29-1 with TRBJ1-1, with TRBD1 matching over 10 bases. V was pared by 7 bases and J by 6 bases, with 2 bases of the junction left unmatched. Germline V gene lookup returns CDR1 SQVTM and CDR2 ANQGSEA. The CDR3 totals 11 residues. CDR3 amino acids: CSAGQGAEAFF. The CDR3 DNA sequence: TGCAGCGCCGGACAGGGGGCTGAAGCTTTCTTT.

V usage is TRBV27 and J usage is TRBJ2-7; D call uncertain. Germline CDR1 MNHEY, CDR2 SMNVEV (reference sequence). V gave up 2 bases and J gave up 3 bases, with 11 bases separating them. The CDR3 has 14 amino acids. The CDR3 DNA reads TGTGCCAGCAGTTTAAGTGTTTCGAGCTACGAGCAGTACTTC. It yields the protein CASSLSVSSYEQYF.

This clonotype turned up a few times. The V gene is TRBV9, the J gene TRBJ2-3, with D perhaps TRBD1 (6 bases). The CDR3 spans 13 residues. Trimming took 3 bases from V and 1 from J, leaving 6 bases between them. Germline V CDR1 and CDR2: SGDLS, YYNGEE. The chain's CDR3 is CASSEGGTDTQYF. In DNA, the CDR3 is TGTGCCAGCAGCGAGGGGGGCACAGATACGCAGTATTTT.

The chain joins TRBV6-5 to TRBJ1-2, with TRBD1 matching 7 bases. The V gene end was trimmed by 7 bases and the J gene end by 4 bases; junction bases not matched to a gene: 9. CDR3 size: 14 residues. CDR1 and CDR2 (germline): MNHEY, SVGAGI. The CDR3 nucleotides read TGTGCCAGCACTACTCCGGGACAGAGCTATGGCTACACCTTC. Translating gives CASTTPGQSYGYTF.

This clonotype was detected many times. The J gene is TRBJ2-3, the V gene TRBV20-1; TRBD1 or TRBD2 may be the D gene (5 bases each). The germline CDR1 and CDR2 sequences are DFQATT and SNEGSKA (reference sequence). This CDR3 has 13 amino acids. Deletions cut 6 bases from V and 2 bases from J, with 12 bases between. CDR3 coding DNA: TGCAGTGCCGGGACCTCTCTCACAGATACGCAGTATTTT. Translated: CSAGTSLTDTQYF.

A remark on this clonotype: The junction differs from germline at one of its ends, possibly a read error. The chain joins TRBV7-6 to TRBJ2-3, with 8 positions matching TRBD2. Per the germline V gene, CDR1 is SGHVS and CDR2 is FNYEAQ. The CDR3 spans 14 residues. The CDR3 coding sequence is TGTGCCAGCAGCATAGCGGGGAGGTCAGATACGCAGTATTTT. Its protein product is CASSIAGRSDTQYF.

This clonotype was found a few times. This chain connects TRBV12-3 or TRBV12-4 to TRBJ2-3; D may be TRBD2 (5 bases). V lost 5 bases, J lost 5 bases, and 14 bases lay in between. This CDR3 is 14 amino acids long. CDR3 residues: CASSVFGERDTQYF. CDR3 DNA: TGTGCCAGCAGTGTCTTCGGGGAGCGAGATACGCAGTATTTT.

V is TRBV5-1 and J is TRBJ2-7; no firm D call. Trimming stripped 3 bases from V and 0 bases from J, with 13 bases between. Germline V gene sequence: CDR1 SGHRS, CDR2 YFSETQ. The CDR3 has 15 amino acids. This CDR3 is CASSCTAASSYEQYF. The CDR3, as DNA: TGCGCCAGCAGCTGTACAGCCGCTAGCTCCTACGAGCAGTACTTC.